The T cell receptor (beta chain) under discussion was sequenced for a study of blood T cells in healthy people across ages. At the level of the study: For every two T cells, template switching captured about one barcoded beta molecule.

For the second PCR, which ran for about 6 to 11 cycles, a sample-barcoded 5' primer and a J-beta primer mix were used. Unique molecular identifiers of 12 random nucleotides labeled each cDNA. TCRdb used MiXCR to reprocess the 5' RACE reads, holding one entry per CDR3 protein. In the table there are approximately 800,000 distinct CDR3 sequences, about 25% of which are singletons. V lost 4 bases and J 6 bases, leaving 16 bases between the germline ends. The germline V gene has CDR1 SGDLS and CDR2 YYNGEE. The CDR3 is made up of 14 amino acids. These data were also reused for a study on T cells of mothers and their children. That paper states: RNA that had been extracted went wholly into cDNA synthesis, at roughly 1.5 ug per 15 ul. Among related mother-child pairs, overlap was slightly higher than in unrelated pairs, though not significantly.

Sequencing was performed on blood. The sequence was collected from a boy between 10 and 17 years old in good health. This sequence joins TRBV9 and TRBJ1-1; D uncertain. The CDR3 protein is CASSPTKKAAEAFF. The CDR3 nucleotides are TGTGCCAGCAGCCCTACCAAGAAGGCGGCTGAAGCTTTCTTT.